The clone carrying this TCR beta chain has more than one count but fewer than ten. Its antigen is unidentified. MiXCR, applied by TCRdb to the reads, yields one record per CDR3 protein. In the table there are around 500,000 distinct CDR3 sequences, about 39% of which are singletons. This specimen comes from a study of T cell repertoires in cytomegalovirus infection. Study in general: Recently identified HLA-C-restricted and well-studied HLA-B-restricted CMV epitopes were used. TCR beta signatures that were public indicated CMV infection and matching HLA type.

Study-level results: The response measured ex vivo was dominated by TCR beta clonotypes (HLA-C-restricted and CMV-specific).

With 5 bases clipped from V and 6 bases from J, the junction kept 11 bases outside the gene matches. CDR3 size: 17 residues. Per germline, CDR1 SGHTA and CDR2 FQGNSA. V and J are TRBV7-2 and TRBJ2-1; 12 bases align to TRBD1. This sequence originates from a human donor in good health (CMV status not recorded). Some clones in this sample may be carry-over from other donors' samples. The source was cultured PBMCs, collected from culture after CMV antigen stimulation. This chain's CDR3 is CASSSQTGTGGLNEQFF. CDR3 sequence (DNA): TGTGCCAGCAGCAGCCAAACCGGGACAGGGGGCCTCAATGAGCAGTTCTTC.